A selection of T cell receptor beta chains follows, all from one sample in a study of blood T cell repertoires in COVID-19. TCRdb keeps only in-frame clones here, not all; method: immunoSEQ multiplex PCR. The sample lists approximately 100,000 clones, about 86% occurring once. Sequencing was carried out using peripheral blood. These receptors all come from a man in his sixties with acute or convalescent COVID-19. The CDR3 runs from the conserved cysteine through the conserved F or W. D genes are given only for firm matches. Not all rows give a size; the values are once, few, many and, for expanded clones, a class.

clone_size | d_call | j_call | v_call | cdr3_nt | cdr3_aa
. | . | TRBJ1-1 | TRBV3-1/TRBV3-2 | TGTGCCAGCAGCCAAGGGGGGCAGGCCTCGCAACCTTTCTTT | CASSQGGQASQPFF
once | . | TRBJ1-2 | TRBV11-2 | TGTGCCAGCAGCTTATCACAGAACTATGGCTACACCTTC | CASSLSQNYGYTF
. | . | TRBJ2-5 | TRBV19 | TGTGCCAGTAGCCCGGGGGGCGGGGCAAACCAAGAGACCCAGTACTTC | CASSPGGGANQETQYF
. | . | TRBJ2-7 | TRBV6-5 | TGTGCCAGCAGCCTATACCCCCAGGGGTCCTACGAGCAGTACTTC | CASSLYPQGSYEQYF
. | . | TRBJ2-5 | TRBV19 | TGTGCCAGTACTGACAGCCAAGGAGAGACCCAGTACTTC | CASTDSQGETQYF
. | TRBD2 | TRBJ2-7 | TRBV6-5 | TGTGCCAGCACTATAGCGGGGGGCTACGAGCAGTACTTC | CASTIAGGYEQYF
. | . | TRBJ2-5 | TRBV7-8 | TGTGCCAGCAGCTTATATTCAGGGGACACAGAGACCCAGTACTTC | CASSLYSGDTETQYF
. | TRBD1 | TRBJ1-4 | TRBV11-2 | TGTGCCAGCAGCTTAGATTATTATCAGACAGGGCGGGATGAAAAACTGTTTTTT | CASSLDYYQTGRDEKLFF
. | . | TRBJ2-7 | TRBV13 | TGTGCCAGCAGTACAGCCGTGGCGGGTTCCTACGAGCAGTACTTC | CASSTAVAGSYEQYF
once | . | TRBJ2-7 | TRBV9 | TGTGCCAGCAGCGTACTGGGACAGGAGGGAGGGGAGCAGTACTTC | CASSVLGQEGGEQYF
. | TRBD2 | TRBJ2-3 | TRBV20-1 | TGCAGTGCTAGTTTTCTAGCGGGGGGGTGGACAGATACGCAGTATTTT | CSASFLAGGWTDTQYF
. | . | TRBJ2-1 | TRBV9 | TGTGCCAGCAGCGTAGGGACAAGGAACAATGAGCAGTTCTTC | CASSVGTRNNEQFF
. | . | TRBJ2-7 | TRBV28 | TGTGCCAGCGGCGATCTGGTACTATACGAGCAGTACTTC | CASGDLVLYEQYF
. | . | TRBJ2-7 | TRBV15 | TGTGCCACCAGCTTAGGGAGCTCCTACGAGCAGTACTTC | CATSLGSSYEQYF
. | . | TRBJ1-1 | TRBV9 | TGTGCCAGCAGCGTAGATACAGGTATGAACACTGAAGCTTTCTTT | CASSVDTGMNTEAFF
. | TRBD2 | TRBJ2-3 | TRBV19 | TGTGCCAGTAGTATAGGGTCTAGCGGGGGATTCACAGATACGCAGTATTTT | CASSIGSSGGFTDTQYF
. | . | TRBJ1-4 | TRBV19 | TGTGCCAGTAGTATCGGGGGGCATGCAACTAATGAAAAACTGTTTTTT | CASSIGGHATNEKLFF
. | . | TRBJ2-1 | TRBV6-2/TRBV6-3 | TGTGCCAGCAGTTGGAAGGGGACCTACAATGAGCAGTTCTTC | CASSWKGTYNEQFF
. | TRBD1 | TRBJ2-1 | TRBV5-1 | TGCGCCAGCAGCTTTTCCGGGACAGGGAGCAATGAGCAGTTCTTC | CASSFSGTGSNEQFF
. | TRBD2 | TRBJ2-7 | TRBV18 | TGTGCCAGCTCACCATCCTTAAGCGGGACCATTAGGTACGAGCAGTACTTC | CASSPSLSGTIRYEQYF
. | . | TRBJ1-5 | TRBV19 | TGTGCCAGTAGTTCGAGGGTCAGGAACCATCAGCCCCAGCATTTT | CASSSRVRNHQPQHF
. | . | TRBJ1-2 | TRBV27 | TGTGCCAGCAGTTCCTACGCTAACTATGGCTACACCTTC | CASSSYANYGYTF
few | TRBD1 | TRBJ2-2 | TRBV7-2 | TGTGCCAGCAGGGGGACAGGGGTCCACGGGGAGCTGTTTTTT | CASRGTGVHGELFF
once | . | TRBJ2-4 | TRBV3-1/TRBV3-2 | TGTGCCAGCAGCCAAGATAGGGGCGTTAGGAACATTCAGTACTTC | CASSQDRGVRNIQYF
. | . | TRBJ2-7 | TRBV30 | TGTGCCTGGAGTGTAATCCGGGGAACTTACCCCTACGAGCAGTACTTC | CAWSVIRGTYPYEQYF
. | TRBD2 | TRBJ2-1 | TRBV27 | TGTGCCAGCAGGGAGACTAGCGTGGGCAATGAGCAGTTCTTC | CASRETSVGNEQFF
. | . | TRBJ2-3 | TRBV9 | TGTGCCAGCAGCCCACAGGACACAGATACGCAGTATTTT | CASSPQDTDTQYF
. | . | TRBJ2-7 | TRBV4-1 | TGCGCCAGCAGCCAGGTCAGAAGCTCCTACGAGCAGTACTTC | CASSQVRSSYEQYF
. | . | TRBJ2-2 | TRBV11-3 | TGTGCCAGCAAATGGAGGGAAGGAGCAGGGGAGCTGTTTTTT | CASKWREGAGELFF
. | TRBD1 | TRBJ1-1 | TRBV5-1 | TGCGCCAGCAGCCTACAGGGGGCGAAAGACACTGAAGCTTTCTTT | CASSLQGAKDTEAFF
. | . | TRBJ1-2 | TRBV5-1 | TGCGCCAGCAGCACTACCACGACAGGCGCTTTGGATGGCTACACCTTC | CASSTTTTGALDGYTF
. | . | TRBJ1-1 | TRBV5-5 | TGTGCCAGCAGCTTCGCAGGGAACACTGAAGCTTTCTTT | CASSFAGNTEAFF
once | . | TRBJ1-1 | TRBV28 | TGTGCCAGCAGTTTTTTGGGGAGTCTCACTGAAGCTTTCTTT | CASSFLGSLTEAFF
. | . | TRBJ2-7 | TRBV4-1 | TGCGCCAGCAGCCAAGATCCTAAAAGCTCCTACGAGCAGTACTTC | CASSQDPKSSYEQYF
. | . | TRBJ1-2 | TRBV5-1 | TGCGCCAGCAGCGTCGGGACACTGGGAGCTGGCTACACCTTC | CASSVGTLGAGYTF
. | TRBD1 | TRBJ2-2 | TRBV12-5 | TGTGCTAGTGGACTCTACAGGGGTTTCACCGGGGAGCTGTTTTTT | CASGLYRGFTGELFF
once | . | TRBJ2-1 | TRBV5-1 | TGCGCCAGCAGCTTGGCAGACTACAATGAGCAGTTCTTC | CASSLADYNEQFF
. | TRBD1 | TRBJ1-4 | TRBV27 | TGTGCCAGCAGTCCGATTCCAGGGACAGCAACTAATGAAAAACTGTTTTTT | CASSPIPGTATNEKLFF
. | . | TRBJ2-5 | TRBV30 | TGTGCATTGGACAAGGGGGATCTAAGGGAAGAGACCCAGTACTTC | CALDKGDLREETQYF
. | . | TRBJ2-5 | TRBV9 | TGTGCCAGCAGCGTCAGCGGCGGGCAGGGGGAGACCCAGTACTTC | CASSVSGGQGETQYF
. | TRBD1 | TRBJ1-2 | TRBV25-1 | TGTGCCAGCAGGGGGGAAACAGGGGTTGGCTACACCTTC | CASRGETGVGYTF
once | TRBD1 | TRBJ2-7 | TRBV7-2 | TGTGCCAGCAGCTTGGACAGGGGTTACGAGCAGTACTTC | CASSLDRGYEQYF
. | TRBD2 | TRBJ2-7 | TRBV2 | TGTGCCAGCAGTGAAAAGGGGACTAGCAACTACGAGCAGTACTTC | CASSEKGTSNYEQYF
. | . | TRBJ2-7 | TRBV30 | TGTGCCTGGAGTGGGGGGCACGAGCAGTACTTC | CAWSGGHEQYF
. | . | TRBJ1-5 | TRBV19 | TGTGCCAGTAGTGCTACAGGTAACTCCAATCAGCCCCAGCATTTT | CASSATGNSNQPQHF